Shown below are 23 T cell receptor beta chains from a single sample sequenced in a study of T-cell reconstitution after alpha-beta-depleted transplantation in children. Library preparation (for TCRbeta) was performed with unique molecular identifiers. TCRdb itself ran the PCR reads through MiXCR, one entry per CDR3 protein. The sample includes 200,000 to 250,000 distinct CDR3 sequences, about a tenth of them seen just once. Source: PBMCs, taken before TCRalphabeta/CD19-depleted stem cell transplant. The receptors originated from a child under two years old with acute myeloid leukemia, due to receive a stem cell transplant.

This clonotype was counted ten times or more. The rearrangement links TRBV30 to TRBJ2-1, with 8 bases fitting TRBD2. The CDR3 is 12 amino acids. V lost 7 bases, J lost 6 bases, and 5 bases stayed unmatched. Germline lookup yields CDR1 GTSNPN and CDR2 SVGIG (reference sequence). The CDR3 DNA reads TGTGCCTCGTCGGGAGGGCCCAATGAGCAGTTCTTC. It yields the protein CASSGGPNEQFF.

This clonotype was counted many times. V and J are TRBV29-1 and TRBJ2-3, with D perhaps assigned TRBD1 or TRBD2 (6 bases each). Germline CDR1 reads SQVTM; CDR2 reads ANQGSEA. The CDR3 sequence is 13 residues long. Trimming stripped 4 bases from V and 4 bases from J, with 12 bases between. CDR3 in amino acids: CSVGEGGPDTQYF. CDR3 in DNA: TGCAGCGTTGGAGAGGGGGGCCCAGATACGCAGTATTTT.

This clonotype occurred many times. The chain employs TRBV5-6 and TRBJ2-2, with TRBD2 matching 8 bases. Germline V gene sequence: CDR1 SGHDT, CDR2 YYEEEE. Germline trimming cut 4 bases from V and 6 bases from J; bases unmatched to any gene: 11. The CDR3 is 16 residues long. The CDR3 spells CASSVPREAIAGELFF. DNA of the CDR3: TGTGCCAGCAGCGTGCCGCGGGAGGCTATCGCCGGGGAGCTGTTTTTT. The full variable domain, its missing parts supplied by reference TRBV5-6 and TRBJ2-2, is DAGVTQSPTHLIKTRGQQVTLRCSPKSGHDTVSWYQQALGQGPQFIFQYYEEEERQRGNFPDRFSGHQFPNYSSELNVNALLLGDSALYLCASSVPREAIAGELFFGEGSRLTVL.

This clonotype was counted at least ten times. The chain uses TRBV5-1 and TRBJ2-3, with D hard to call. The CDR3 runs 12 residues. Trimming pared 4 bases from V and 0 bases from J, leaving 3 bases between. CDR1 and CDR2 (germline): SGHRS, YFSETQ. CDR3 coding DNA: TGCGCCAGCAGCAGGAGCACAGATACGCAGTATTTT. It translates to CASSRSTDTQYF.

This clonotype was counted only a few times. The chain carries TRBV29-1 and TRBJ2-4; no definite D call. The V end lost 6 bases, the J end lost 3 bases, and 9 bases lay between the germline ends. This CDR3 comprises 12 residues. Looked up from germline, CDR1 is SQVTM and CDR2 is ANQGSEA. The CDR3 protein is CSVLYYKNIQYF. The CDR3, as DNA: TGCAGCGTCCTCTATTACAAAAACATTCAGTACTTC.

This clonotype was found many times. This chain connects TRBV6-2 or TRBV6-3 to TRBJ2-7, with a weak D call TRBD2 (6 bases). The CDR3 spans 16 residues. The germline V gene has CDR1 MNHEY and CDR2 SVGEGT. Trimming took 4 bases from V and 6 from J, leaving 22 bases between them. The CDR3 reads CASSSHGGAPSSEQYF. DNA of the CDR3: TGTGCCAGCAGTTCCCACGGCGGGGCCCCCAGCTCCGAGCAGTACTTC.

The sample holds many counts of this clonotype. The chain has TRBV12-3 or TRBV12-4 and TRBJ2-2, with D tentatively TRBD1 (5 bases). The CDR3 length is 13 residues. The V end lost 10 bases, the J end lost 1 base, and 10 bases lay between the germline ends. CDR3 loop: CAINDRNTGELFF. CDR3 DNA sequence: TGTGCCATCAACGACAGGAACACCGGGGAGCTGTTTTTT.

In its sample, this clonotype was seen many times. The chain links TRBV6-1 to TRBJ1-2; D gene ambiguous. Trimming removed 1 base from V and 0 bases from J, with 6 bases in between. The CDR3 runs to 14 residues. Per germline, CDR1 MNHNS and CDR2 SASEGT. CDR3 bases: TGTGCCAGCAGTGAAGTAGGACCTAACTATGGCTACACCTTC. Translation gives CASSEVGPNYGYTF.

This clonotype has a count of ten or more. V gene TRBV20-1 combines with J gene TRBJ1-1; a weak D match, TRBD1 (6 bases). Per germline, CDR1 DFQATT and CDR2 SNEGSKA (reference sequence). V was trimmed by 5 bases and J by 7 bases, leaving 20 bases between them. This CDR3 has 14 amino acids. The CDR3 spells CSAGGGPLPSEAFF. The CDR3 DNA follows: TGCAGTGCTGGGGGGGGGCCCCTGCCCAGTGAAGCTTTCTTT.

In its sample, this clonotype was seen many times. V is TRBV6-2 or TRBV6-3 and J is TRBJ2-7, with D maybe TRBD2 (5 bases). V was trimmed by 4 bases and J by 5 bases, leaving 21 bases between them. The germline V gene encodes CDR1 MNHEY and CDR2 SVGEGT. The CDR3 length is 16 residues. Written as DNA, the CDR3 is TGTGCCAGCAGTTCAATGCTAGGAGAGGGATCGGACGAGCAGTACTTC. It is translated as CASSSMLGEGSDEQYF.

This clonotype appeared many times. The chain links TRBV4-1 to TRBJ2-3, with a possible D match to TRBD2 (5 bases). Germline V gene lookup returns CDR1 MGHRA and CDR2 YSYEKL. This CDR3 spans 13 amino acids. V was clipped by 3 bases and J by 11 bases, with 15 bases between them. In nucleotides, the CDR3 is TGCGCCAGCAGCCAGGGTGGGATCCGGGGGCAGTATTTT. Amino acid sequence: CASSQGGIRGQYF.

This clonotype was detected many times. The chain recombines TRBV24-1 with TRBJ1-1, with a tentative D call TRBD1 (5 bases). This CDR3 has 15 amino acids. CDR1 and CDR2 (germline): KGHDR, SFDVKD. Trimming took 4 bases from V and 1 from J, leaving 12 bases between them. The CDR3 region is CATSESGTGNTEAFF. The CDR3 DNA reads as TGTGCCACCAGTGAATCCGGGACGGGGAACACTGAAGCTTTCTTT.

There are many counts of this clonotype. The rearrangement links TRBV10-3 to TRBJ2-7; 7 nucleotides line up with TRBD2. The CDR3 extends over 14 amino acids. V lost 6 bases to trimming and J lost 6 bases; unmatched junction nucleotides: 11. Germline CDR1 is ENHRY and CDR2 is SYGVKD. Here the CDR3 DNA reads TGTGCCATCAGAATAAAGGAGACTAGCCGCGAGCAGTACTTC. Protein: CAIRIKETSREQYF.

The chain uses TRBV28 and TRBJ2-3, with TRBD2 identical over 12 bases. The V gene end was trimmed by 4 bases and the J gene end by 2 bases; junction bases not matched to a gene: 10. CDR3 length: 18 residues. Germline V gene sequence: CDR1 MDHEN, CDR2 SYDVKM. As DNA, the CDR3 is TGTGCCAGCAGTTCTATCCGCCGACTAGCGGGAGCCACAGATACGCAGTATTTT. Protein: CASSSIRRLAGATDTQYF.

In its sample, this clonotype was seen a few times. This chain uses TRBV29-1 with TRBJ1-2, with D possibly matching TRBD1 (6 bases). This CDR3 is 13 amino acids long. The germline CDR1 and CDR2 sequences are SQVTM and ANQGSEA. Trimming took 7 bases from V and 3 from J, leaving 15 bases between them. DNA for the CDR3: TGCAGCGCCAAGAGGACAGACTACTATGGCTACACCTTC. Its protein product is CSAKRTDYYGYTF.

This clonotype was seen repeatedly, ten times or more. V gene TRBV12-3 or TRBV12-4 combines with J gene TRBJ1-5; 7 nucleotides align to TRBD1. This CDR3 region has 13 residues. V was pared by 6 bases and J by 8 bases, with 7 bases of the junction left unmatched. The CDR3 protein is CASSSQGYEPQHF. The CDR3 DNA reads TGTGCCAGCAGCTCACAGGGGTATGAGCCCCAGCATTTT.

This clonotype was counted many times. The rearrangement joins TRBV12-3 or TRBV12-4 to TRBJ2-3; 7 bases are a match to TRBD1. This CDR3 is 14 amino acids long. The ends lost 8 bases at V and 0 bases at J; junction bases unmatched: 5. The CDR3 sequence is CASRQGFSTDTQYF. For the CDR3, the DNA is TGTGCCAGCCGACAGGGTTTTAGCACAGATACGCAGTATTTT.

This clonotype was seen a handful of times. This chain links TRBV29-1 with TRBJ1-4; no reliable D call. CDR1 is SQVTM and CDR2 is ANQGSEA in the germline V gene. The CDR3 loop spans 14 amino acids. V was pared by 7 bases and J by 8 bases, with 20 bases between. The CDR3 protein is CSARDNSLGEKLFF. The CDR3 nucleotides are TGCAGCGCAAGAGACAACTCCCTCGGGGAAAAACTGTTTTTT.

There are many counts of this clonotype. The chain carries TRBV2 and TRBJ1-1; D gene uncertain. Between the trimmed V and J ends, which lost 3 bases and 0 bases, there was a span of 5 bases. Germline CDR1 is SNHLY and CDR2 is FYNNEI. The CDR3 is 13 amino acids. CDR3 sequence reads: CASSDPLNTEAFF. DNA of the CDR3: TGTGCCAGCAGTGACCCTTTGAACACTGAAGCTTTCTTT.

Ten or more counts support this clonotype. This chain connects TRBV20-1 to TRBJ2-5, with D perhaps matching TRBD1 (5 bases). CDR1 is DFQATT and CDR2 is SNEGSKA in the germline V gene (reference sequence). This CDR3 spans 15 amino acids. V lost 6 bases and J 7 bases, leaving 24 bases between the germline ends. CDR3 in DNA: TGCAGTGCCTCTCTCCGTGGGGCCCCGTCAGGGACCCAGTACTTC. It yields the protein CSASLRGAPSGTQYF.

This clonotype has ten or more counts. The rearrangement uses TRBV7-7 and TRBJ2-1; TRBD2 matches at 9 bases. Trimming at V came to 5 bases and at J to 4 bases, leaving 6 bases not matched to a gene. Germline V gene lookup returns CDR1 SSHAT and CDR2 FNYEAQ (reference sequence). The CDR3 totals 15 residues. CDR3 coding DNA: TGTGCCAGCAGCACCCGACTAGCGGAGTACAATGAGCAGTTCTTC. Protein sequence: CASSTRLAEYNEQFF.

V usage is TRBV28 and J usage is TRBJ2-1; 8 bases match TRBD1. The CDR3 is 16 amino acids. With 5 bases clipped from V and 3 bases from J, the junction kept 9 bases outside the gene matches. Germline V gives CDR1 MDHEN, CDR2 SYDVKM. DNA of the CDR3: TGTGCCAGCAGTCTCCAGCAAGGACAGGGCTACAATGAGCAGTTCTTC. Its protein product is CASSLQQGQGYNEQFF.

The chain is built from TRBV4-1 and TRBJ2-2, with 7 bases matching TRBD1. The CDR3 totals 15 residues. Germline V gives CDR1 MGHRA, CDR2 YSYEKL. V shed 1 base and J 4 bases; nucleotides not matched to a gene: 3. CDR3 DNA: TGCGCCAGCAGCCAAGGGCAGGGGGTCACCGGGGAGCTGTTTTTT. Protein product: CASSQGQGVTGELFF.